The clone carrying this T cell receptor beta chain was counted a few times. Antigen: not known. Germline V gene sequence: CDR1 SQVTM, CDR2 ANQGSEA. The CDR3 covers 13 residues. The ends lost 6 bases at V and 0 bases at J; junction bases unmatched: 5. This entry belongs to a study of early T cells in non-severe SARS-CoV-2 infection. Overall study context: Chains stayed unpaired after sequencing of bulk RNA from unsorted whole blood. Study-wide points: Clonotype matching in VDJdb favored anti-spike CD8 responses and did not capture private and CD4 specificities.

cDNA molecules, individually, were tagged with unique molecular identifiers. MiXCR, applied by TCRdb to the 5' RACE reads, yields one record per CDR3 protein. The repertoire holds 40,000 to 55,000 distinct CDR3 sequences, with around 9.5% as singletons. This rearrangement joins TRBV29-1 to TRBJ2-7; TRBD2 matches at 7 bases. Sequencing used whole blood. The sequence derives from an adult who was a healthcare worker with PCR-confirmed SARS-CoV-2 infection or an uninfected control (not recorded which). The CDR3 protein is CSVDQRDSYEQYF. CDR3 coding DNA: TGCAGCGTAGACCAGCGGGACTCCTACGAGCAGTACTTC.